The 21 T cell receptor beta chains in this list originate from one sample, sequenced in a study of vaccination effects on CD4 cells after COVID-19. These receptors' targets are unknown. Sequenced by immunoSEQ multiplex PCR; TCRdb stores in-frame clones only, minus some. The sample lists 37,000 or so clones; roughly 62% were seen once. Using viral peptide pools, the ViraFEST assay grew out antigen-specific CD4+ T cells prior to sequencing. The authors isolated CD4+ T cells after more than eight days of culture. Negative nucleocapsid antibody tests before and after vaccination confirmed no previous SARS-CoV-2 infection. The sample in question was CD4+ T cells from PBMCs cultured with HCoV-OC43 spike peptides, obtained before COVID-19 vaccination. The subset is: HCoV-OC43 spike overlapping peptide pool stimulation. The source of these receptors is a human donor who received a COVID-19 vaccine.

Here the CDR3 reads CASSPGLAGVETQYF. The CDR3 DNA is TGTGCCAGCAGCCCGGGGCTAGCGGGAGTGGAGACCCAGTACTTC. The chain joins TRBV9 to TRBJ2-5; 10 nucleotides agree with TRBD2. Germline CDR1 reads SGDLS; CDR2 reads YYNGEE. The CDR3 extends over 15 amino acids. V lost 4 bases to trimming and J lost 5 bases; unmatched junction nucleotides: 8.

The J gene is TRBJ2-2, the V gene TRBV11-3; no clear D gene. Trimming pared 1 base from V and 8 bases from J, leaving 5 bases between. Per germline, CDR1 SGHNT and CDR2 YENEEA. This CDR3 has 12 amino acids. CDR3 sequence reads: CASSLGIGELFF. In DNA, the CDR3 is TGTGCCAGCAGCTTAGGCATAGGGGAGCTGTTTTTT.

The V gene is TRBV5-6, the J gene TRBJ2-2, with D unresolved. The CDR3 contains 12 residues. Germline values: CDR1 SGHDT, CDR2 YYEEEE. Trimming shortened V by 2 bases and J by 3 bases, and 2 bases separated the two germline ends. CDR3 in DNA: TGTGCCAGCAGCTTCCACACCGGGGAGCTGTTTTTT. Translating it yields CASSFHTGELFF.

This clone was counted a few times. The rearrangement uses TRBV29-1 and TRBJ1-5; D gene uncertain. The CDR3 consists of 14 residues. Germline V gene data show CDR1 as SQVTM and CDR2 as ANQGSEA. Trimming took off 5 bases at V and 0 bases at J, with 11 bases between the two ends. For the CDR3, the DNA is TGCAGCGTTAATTTCCAGGATAGCAATCAGCCCCAGCATTTT. Its protein product is CSVNFQDSNQPQHF. Together with reference TRBV29-1 and TRBJ1-5, the CDR3 gives the full variable domain: SAVISQKPSRDICQRGTSLTIQCQVDSQVTMMFWYRQQPGQSLTLIATANQGSEATYESGFVIDKFPISRPNLTFSTLTVSNMSPEDSSIYLCSVNFQDSNQPQHFGDGTRLSIL.

This clone was seen only a few times. The chain is built from TRBV5-4 and TRBJ2-3, with D perhaps matching TRBD1 (5 bases). CDR1 SGHNT and CDR2 YYREEE come from the germline V gene (reference sequence). The CDR3 is 15 amino acids. Trimming stripped 0 bases from V and 5 bases from J, with 13 bases between. The CDR3: CASSLGGPRGDTQYF. CDR3 DNA: TGTGCCAGCAGCTTGGGAGGTCCTAGGGGAGATACGCAGTATTTT.

This clone was detected a few times. This chain connects TRBV7-9 to TRBJ1-4, with TRBD1 as a possible D gene (5 bases). V lost 10 bases, J lost 4 bases, and 16 bases lay in between. The CDR3 has 14 amino acids. Germline CDR1 is SEHNR and CDR2 is FQNEAQ (reference sequence). The CDR3 reads CATPFGADNEKLFF. CDR3 sequence (DNA): TGTGCCACCCCGTTCGGGGCCGATAATGAAAAACTGTTTTTT.

This clone was counted only a few times. This chain links TRBV5-1 with TRBJ2-3; D may be TRBD2 (7 bases). The CDR3 has 17 residues. Germline CDR1 is SGHRS and CDR2 is YFSETQ. V was shortened by 0 bases and J by 5 bases, with 19 bases between the two germline ends. In DNA, the CDR3 is TGCGCCAGCAGCTTGGAAGGGCAGGGGAGGGTTGGAGATACGCAGTATTTT. Protein: CASSLEGQGRVGDTQYF. The whole variable domain, filled in from reference TRBV5-1 and TRBJ2-3, reads KAGVTQTPRYLIKTRGQQVTLSCSPISGHRSVSWYQQTPGQGLQFLFEYFSETQRNKGNFPGRFSGRQFSNSRSEMNVSTLELGDSALYLCASSLEGQGRVGDTQYFGPGTRLTVL.

The chain combines TRBV11-2 with TRBJ2-7; 11 nucleotides agree with TRBD1. The CDR3 runs 13 residues. Germline lookup yields CDR1 SGHAT and CDR2 FQNNGV. Trimming at V came to 5 bases and at J to 3 bases, leaving 0 bases not matched to a gene. CDR3 sequence: CASSGTGGYEQYF. CDR3 in DNA: TGTGCCAGCAGCGGGACAGGGGGCTACGAGCAGTACTTC.

The chain has TRBV27 and TRBJ2-1, with D maybe TRBD2 (5 bases). Germline-derived CDR1 and CDR2 are MNHEY and SMNVEV (reference sequence). The germline V and J ends were trimmed by 4 bases and 6 bases, with 19 bases remaining between them. This CDR3 comprises 16 residues. The CDR3 protein is CASSSLKGELINEQFF. CDR3 sequence (DNA): TGTGCCAGCAGTTCCCTCAAGGGAGAACTAATCAATGAGCAGTTCTTC.

The V gene is TRBV6-5, the J gene TRBJ1-5; TRBD1 matches at 8 bases. In germline, CDR1 is MNHEY, CDR2 SVGAGI. The CDR3 totals 15 residues. V lost 6 bases, J lost 0 bases, and 4 bases stayed unmatched. Here the CDR3 reads CASRLQGDSNQPQHF. The CDR3 coding sequence is TGTGCCAGCAGGTTACAGGGGGATAGCAATCAGCCCCAGCATTTT.

The rearrangement links TRBV7-9 to TRBJ2-3; 10 bases map to TRBD2. The CDR3 totals 15 residues. Looked up from germline, CDR1 is SEHNR and CDR2 is FQNEAQ (reference sequence). Trimming took 5 bases from V and 6 from J; bases not matched to a gene: 8. CDR3 region: CASSIYSGRTDTQYF. The DNA of the CDR3 is TGTGCCAGCAGCATCTATAGCGGGAGGACCGATACGCAGTATTTT.

In its sample, this clone was seen a few times. The rearrangement uses TRBV5-1 and TRBJ2-3; D may be TRBD1 (6 bases). The CDR3 runs 14 residues. Germline V gene data show CDR1 as SGHRS and CDR2 as YFSETQ. Trimming pared 7 bases from V and 2 bases from J, leaving 14 bases between. CDR3 nucleotides: TGCGCCAGCCACCAGGGGACCCTCACAGATACGCAGTATTTT. It codes for CASHQGTLTDTQYF. Full variable domain (missing parts from reference TRBV5-1 and TRBJ2-3): KAGVTQTPRYLIKTRGQQVTLSCSPISGHRSVSWYQQTPGQGLQFLFEYFSETQRNKGNFPGRFSGRQFSNSRSEMNVSTLELGDSALYLCASHQGTLTDTQYFGPGTRLTVL.

In its sample, this clone was seen once. The rearrangement links TRBV5-1 to TRBJ2-5; possibly TRBD1 for D (5 bases). CDR1 and CDR2 from the germline V gene are SGHRS and YFSETQ. The CDR3 runs 15 residues. The V end was cut by 0 bases, the J end by 4 bases, with 13 bases between. The chain's CDR3 is CASSLGGSGIETQYF. CDR3 nucleotides: TGCGCCAGCAGCTTGGGCGGCTCAGGGATAGAGACCCAGTACTTC. Full variable domain (missing parts from reference TRBV5-1 and TRBJ2-5): KAGVTQTPRYLIKTRGQQVTLSCSPISGHRSVSWYQQTPGQGLQFLFEYFSETQRNKGNFPGRFSGRQFSNSRSEMNVSTLELGDSALYLCASSLGGSGIETQYFGPGTRLLVL.

The chain couples TRBV3-1 (or the pseudogene TRBV3-2) to TRBJ2-5; 9 nucleotides match TRBD2. The ends lost 6 bases at V and 3 bases at J; junction bases unmatched: 2. Germline-derived CDR1 and CDR2 are LGHDT and YNNKEL (reference sequence). The CDR3 covers 13 residues. CDR3 region: CASRRLAEETQYF. In nucleotides, the CDR3 is TGTGCCAGCAGAAGACTAGCGGAAGAGACCCAGTACTTC.

The CDR3: CASSFLRTSGRNEQFF. The CDR3, as DNA: TGTGCCAGCAGCTTTTTACGGACTAGCGGGAGGAATGAGCAGTTCTTC. The V gene is TRBV7-2, the J gene TRBJ2-1; 14 nucleotides align to TRBD2. CDR3 length equals 16 residues. Germline V CDR1 and CDR2: SGHTA, FQGNSA. V lost 3 bases to trimming and J lost 7 bases; unmatched junction nucleotides: 5.

The chain recombines TRBV27 with TRBJ1-2; D call uncertain. Trimming pared 6 bases from V and 3 bases from J, leaving 11 bases between. The germline gives CDR1 MNHEY, CDR2 SMNVEV (reference sequence). The CDR3 totals 13 residues. The CDR3 nucleotides are TGTGCCAGCAGCCGGGCTCTGGACTATGGCTACACCTTC. Amino acids: CASSRALDYGYTF.

A single count supports this clone. The chain uses TRBV2 and TRBJ2-2; 8 nucleotides match TRBD1. Germline V gene sequence: CDR1 SNHLY, CDR2 FYNNEI. V dropped 7 bases and J dropped 7; count of bases not matched to a gene: 5. This CDR3 spans 13 amino acids. This CDR3 reads CASTGQGGGELFF. In DNA, the CDR3 is TGTGCCAGCACCGGACAGGGTGGCGGGGAGCTGTTTTTT.

The rearrangement joins TRBV5-6 to TRBJ2-1, with 12 bases identical to TRBD2. This CDR3 comprises 17 residues. From germline, CDR1 is SGHDT and CDR2 YYEEEE. The ends lost 1 base at V and 4 bases at J; junction bases unmatched: 6. The CDR3 bases are TGTGCCAGCAGCTTGTTGTCTAGCGGGAGGGATTACAATGAGCAGTTCTTC. Residues: CASSLLSSGRDYNEQFF.

The chain joins TRBV5-1 to TRBJ2-3; possibly TRBD2 for D (6 bases). Trimming removed 2 bases at V and 6 bases at J, with 10 bases between. The CDR3 loop spans 13 amino acids. Germline assignment: CDR1 SGHRS and CDR2 YFSETQ. The CDR3 sequence is CASSFPGEDTQYF. CDR3 coding DNA: TGCGCCAGCAGCTTCCCGGGGGAGGATACGCAGTATTTT. Drawing the rest from reference TRBV5-1 and TRBJ2-3, the complete variable domain is KAGVTQTPRYLIKTRGQQVTLSCSPISGHRSVSWYQQTPGQGLQFLFEYFSETQRNKGNFPGRFSGRQFSNSRSEMNVSTLELGDSALYLCASSFPGEDTQYFGPGTRLTVL.

The V gene is TRBV30, the J gene TRBJ1-2; D unresolved. The CDR3 sequence is 11 residues long. CDR1 and CDR2 from the germline V gene are GTSNPN and SVGIG (reference sequence). Trimming cost V 6 bases and J 7 bases, with 12 bases left between them. The CDR3 is CACRGGSGYTF. DNA for the CDR3: TGTGCCTGCCGGGGTGGCTCTGGCTACACCTTC. Full variable domain (remainder filled in from reference TRBV30 and TRBJ1-2): SQTIHQWPATLVQPVGSPLSLECTVEGTSNPNLYWYRQAAGRGLQLLFYSVGIGQISSEVPQNLSASRPQDRQFILSSKKLLLSDSGFYLCACRGGSGYTFGSGTRLTVV.

The gene calls are TRBV3-1 (or the pseudogene TRBV3-2) and TRBJ2-1, with D possibly being TRBD2 (6 bases). V was clipped by 1 base and J by 8 bases, with 15 bases between them. Germline-derived CDR1 and CDR2 are LGHDT and YNNKEL (reference sequence). This CDR3 region has 15 residues. CDR3 amino acids: CASSQVMGPGDEQFF. CDR3 in DNA: TGTGCCAGCAGCCAAGTTATGGGTCCGGGGGATGAGCAGTTCTTC.